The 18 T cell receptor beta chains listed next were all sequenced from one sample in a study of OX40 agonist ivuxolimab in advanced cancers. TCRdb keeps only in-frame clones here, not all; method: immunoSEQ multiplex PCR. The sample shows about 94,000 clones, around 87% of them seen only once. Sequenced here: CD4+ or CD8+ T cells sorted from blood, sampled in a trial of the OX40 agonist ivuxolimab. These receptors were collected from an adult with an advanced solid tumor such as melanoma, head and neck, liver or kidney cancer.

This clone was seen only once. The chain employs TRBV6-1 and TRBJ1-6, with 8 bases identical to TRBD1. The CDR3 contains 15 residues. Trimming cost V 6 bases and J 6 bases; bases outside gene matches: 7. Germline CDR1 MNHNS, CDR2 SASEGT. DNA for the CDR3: TGTGCCAGCAGGCCCGGACAGGGTGGTAATTCACCCCTCCACTTT. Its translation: CASRPGQGGNSPLHF.

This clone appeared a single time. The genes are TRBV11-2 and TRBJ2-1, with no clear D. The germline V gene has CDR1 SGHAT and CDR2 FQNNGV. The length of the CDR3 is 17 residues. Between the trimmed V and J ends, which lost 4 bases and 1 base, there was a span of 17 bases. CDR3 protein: CASSSAGQKVSYNEQFF. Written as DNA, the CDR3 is TGTGCCAGCAGCTCTGCTGGGCAAAAAGTGTCCTACAATGAGCAGTTCTTC.

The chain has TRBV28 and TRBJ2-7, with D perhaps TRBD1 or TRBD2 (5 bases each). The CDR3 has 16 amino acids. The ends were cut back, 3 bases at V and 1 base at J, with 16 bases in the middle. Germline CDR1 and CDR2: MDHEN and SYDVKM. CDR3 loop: CASSFQGTGGSYEQYF. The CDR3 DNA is TGTGCCAGCAGTTTCCAAGGGACGGGTGGTTCCTACGAGCAGTACTTC.

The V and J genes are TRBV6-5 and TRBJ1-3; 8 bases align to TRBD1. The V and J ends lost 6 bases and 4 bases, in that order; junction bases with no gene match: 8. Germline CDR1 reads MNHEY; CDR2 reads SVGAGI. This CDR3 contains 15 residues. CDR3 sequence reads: CASRESGTGGNTIYF. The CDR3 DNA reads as TGTGCCAGCAGGGAATCCGGGACAGGAGGAAACACCATATATTTT.

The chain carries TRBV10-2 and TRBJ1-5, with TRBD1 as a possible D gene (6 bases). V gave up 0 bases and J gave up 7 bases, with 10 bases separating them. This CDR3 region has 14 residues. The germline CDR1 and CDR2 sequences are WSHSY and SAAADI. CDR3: CASSESTGGQPQHF. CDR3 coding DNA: TGCGCCAGCAGTGAGTCGACAGGCGGACAGCCCCAGCATTTT.

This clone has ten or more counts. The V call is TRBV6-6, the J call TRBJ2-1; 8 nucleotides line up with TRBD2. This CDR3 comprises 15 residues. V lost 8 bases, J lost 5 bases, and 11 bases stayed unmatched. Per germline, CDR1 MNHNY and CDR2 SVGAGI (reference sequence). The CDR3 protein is CASVRRGAFDNEQFF. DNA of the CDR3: TGTGCCAGCGTCCGGCGGGGGGCGTTCGACAATGAGCAGTTCTTC.

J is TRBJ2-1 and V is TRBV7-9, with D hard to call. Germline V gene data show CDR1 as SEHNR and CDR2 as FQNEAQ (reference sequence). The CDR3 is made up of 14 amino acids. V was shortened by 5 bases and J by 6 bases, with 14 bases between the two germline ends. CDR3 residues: CASSGVPFGNEQFF. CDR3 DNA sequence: TGTGCCAGCAGCGGGGTCCCCTTCGGCAATGAGCAGTTCTTC.

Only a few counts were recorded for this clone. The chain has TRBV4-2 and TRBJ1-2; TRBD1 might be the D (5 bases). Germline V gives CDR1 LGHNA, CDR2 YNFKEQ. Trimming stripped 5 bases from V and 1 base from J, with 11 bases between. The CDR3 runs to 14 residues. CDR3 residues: CASSTRDLNYGYTF. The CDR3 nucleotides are TGTGCCAGCAGCACCCGGGACCTTAACTATGGCTACACCTTC.

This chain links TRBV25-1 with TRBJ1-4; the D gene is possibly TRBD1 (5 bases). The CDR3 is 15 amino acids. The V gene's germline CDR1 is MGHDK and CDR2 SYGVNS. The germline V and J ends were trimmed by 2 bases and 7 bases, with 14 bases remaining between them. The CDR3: CASSEPRAVSEKLFF. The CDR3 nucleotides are TGTGCCAGCAGTGAACCCAGGGCAGTCAGTGAAAAACTGTTTTTT.

The CDR3 is CASSLALGQDTDTQYF. As DNA, the CDR3 is TGTGCCAGCAGCTTAGCGCTGGGACAGGACACAGATACGCAGTATTTT. The chain links TRBV7-6 to TRBJ2-3, with 8 bases matching TRBD1. CDR1 SGHVS and CDR2 FNYEAQ come from the germline V gene. V lost 0 bases, J lost 2 bases, and 4 bases stayed unmatched. This CDR3 region has 16 residues. The whole variable domain, filled in from reference TRBV7-6 and TRBJ2-3, reads GAGVSQSPRYKVTKRGQDVALRCDPISGHVSLYWYRQALGQGPEFLTYFNYEAQQDKSGLPNDRFSAERPEGSISTLTIQRTEQRDSAMYRCASSLALGQDTDTQYFGPGTRLTVL.

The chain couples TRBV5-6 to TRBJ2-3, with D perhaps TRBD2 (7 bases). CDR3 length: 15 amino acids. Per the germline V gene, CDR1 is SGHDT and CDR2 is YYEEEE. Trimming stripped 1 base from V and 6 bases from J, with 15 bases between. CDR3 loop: CASSLKAGGLDTQYF. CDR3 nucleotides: TGTGCCAGCAGCTTGAAAGCCGGGGGGCTCGATACGCAGTATTTT.

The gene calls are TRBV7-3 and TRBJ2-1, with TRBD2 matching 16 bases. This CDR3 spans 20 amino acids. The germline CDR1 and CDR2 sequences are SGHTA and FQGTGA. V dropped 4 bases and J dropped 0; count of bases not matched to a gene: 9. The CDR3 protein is CASSSPGLAGGPSSYNEQFF. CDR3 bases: TGTGCCAGCAGCTCACCGGGACTAGCGGGGGGGCCGAGCTCCTACAATGAGCAGTTCTTC.

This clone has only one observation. In nucleotides, the CDR3 is TGTGCCAGCAGCGCCAGCCCCGGGACAGGGGGCGGGATGAACACTGAAGCTTTCTTT. It codes for CASSASPGTGGGMNTEAFF. V gene TRBV5-4 combines with J gene TRBJ1-1; TRBD1 matches 12 bases. In germline, CDR1 is SGHNT, CDR2 YYREEE (reference sequence). CDR3 size: 19 residues. V was pared by 4 bases and J by 0 bases, with 13 bases of the junction left unmatched.

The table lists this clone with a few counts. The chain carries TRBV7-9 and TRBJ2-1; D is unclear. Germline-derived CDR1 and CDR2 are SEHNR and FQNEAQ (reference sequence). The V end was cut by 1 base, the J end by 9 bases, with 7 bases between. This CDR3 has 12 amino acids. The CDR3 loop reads CASSLELIEQFF. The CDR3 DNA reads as TGTGCCAGCAGCTTAGAGTTGATTGAGCAGTTCTTC.

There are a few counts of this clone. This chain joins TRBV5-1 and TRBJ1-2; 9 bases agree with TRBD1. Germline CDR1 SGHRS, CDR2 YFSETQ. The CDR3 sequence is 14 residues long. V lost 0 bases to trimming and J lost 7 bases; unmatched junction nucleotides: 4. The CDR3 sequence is CASSLAGQGSGYTF. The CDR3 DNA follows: TGCGCCAGCAGCTTGGCGGGACAGGGAAGTGGCTACACCTTC.

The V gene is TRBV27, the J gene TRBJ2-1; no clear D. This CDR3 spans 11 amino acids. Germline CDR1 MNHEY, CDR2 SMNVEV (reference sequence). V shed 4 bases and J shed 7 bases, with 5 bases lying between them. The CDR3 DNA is TGTGCCAGCAGTTCTCGTAATGAGCAGTTCTTC. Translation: CASSSRNEQFF.

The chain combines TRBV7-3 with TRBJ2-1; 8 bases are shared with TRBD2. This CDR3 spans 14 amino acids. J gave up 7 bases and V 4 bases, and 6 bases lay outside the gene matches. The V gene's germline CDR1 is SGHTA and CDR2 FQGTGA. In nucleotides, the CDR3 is TGTGCCAGCAGCTCCGGGACTAGTAGGAATGAGCAGTTCTTC. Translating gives CASSSGTSRNEQFF.

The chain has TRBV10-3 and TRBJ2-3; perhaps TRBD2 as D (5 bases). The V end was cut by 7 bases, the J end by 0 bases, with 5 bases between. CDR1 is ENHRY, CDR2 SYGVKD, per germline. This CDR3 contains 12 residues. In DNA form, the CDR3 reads TGTGCCATCAAGCGGAGCACAGATACGCAGTATTTT. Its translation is CAIKRSTDTQYF.